The 29 T cell receptor beta chains in this list originate from one sample, sequenced in a study of Ad26.COV2.S vaccination and SARS-CoV-2 variants. Indicated treatment: roughly 18 received Ad26.COV2.S at low or high dose, single or two shots; roughly 5 received placebo; per-sample allocation not given. Collection of samples fell on day 63 after the first vaccine or placebo injection. Repertoires were generated with immunoSEQ multiplex PCR, while TCRdb's copy carries only in-frame clones and drops some. The data hold roughly 680,000 clones, with more than 70% observed a single time. The specimen was peripheral blood, collected in a trial of Ad26.COV2.S vaccine versus placebo. Receptors were obtained from a person between 18 and 60 years old who received the Ad26.COV2.S COVID-19 vaccine or a placebo.

CDR3 residues: CASSKWARGQSTDTQYF. The CDR3 DNA follows: TGTGCCAGCAGCAAATGGGCCCGGGGACAAAGCACAGATACGCAGTATTTT. V and J are TRBV21-1 and TRBJ2-3; the table's D call TRBD1 went unverified against the DNA. TRBV21-1 is deemed a pseudogene. The CDR3 has 17 amino acids.

This rearrangement joins TRBV14 to TRBJ2-7; D may be TRBD2 (6 bases). The germline CDR1 and CDR2 sequences are SGHDN and FVKESK. Deletions cut 3 bases from V and 2 bases from J, with 14 bases between. The CDR3 runs 15 residues. As DNA, the CDR3 is TGTGCCAGCAGCCACTGGGACGCGGGGACCTACGAGCAGTACTTC. It encodes CASSHWDAGTYEQYF.

The CDR3 DNA is TGTGCCAGCAGCTGGGACAGCGAAAAACTGTTTTTT. Its translation is CASSWDSEKLFF. The chain links TRBV7-9 to TRBJ1-4; 7 nucleotides align to TRBD1. CDR3 length: 12 amino acids. The ends lost 4 bases at V and 8 bases at J; junction bases unmatched: 1. Germline values: CDR1 SEHNR, CDR2 FQNEAQ (reference sequence).

The sample holds one count of this clone. The J gene is TRBJ2-2, the V gene TRBV7-9; D remains unclear. The CDR3 runs to 16 residues. The germline V gene encodes CDR1 SEHNR and CDR2 FQNEAQ (reference sequence). Trimming took off 2 bases at V and 6 bases at J, with 16 bases between the two ends. The CDR3 DNA follows: TGTGCCAGCAGCTTACCATATAACATAGTGGCCGGGGAGCTGTTTTTT. Its protein product is CASSLPYNIVAGELFF.

The chain employs TRBV6-6 and TRBJ2-3; possible D gene TRBD1, 6 bases. Germline lookup yields CDR1 MNHNY and CDR2 SVGAGI (reference sequence). This CDR3 is built from 16 residues. The V end was cut by 5 bases, the J end by 4 bases, with 19 bases between. CDR3 loop: CASSPAQWGLSDTQYF. The CDR3, as DNA: TGTGCCAGCAGTCCCGCGCAGTGGGGGCTGTCAGATACGCAGTATTTT.

The chain employs TRBV19 and TRBJ1-5; 8 bases are a match to TRBD1. Losses at the gene ends were 8 bases for V and 4 bases for J; bases not matched to a gene: 10. Germline CDR1 LNHDA, CDR2 SQIVND (reference sequence). This CDR3 contains 15 residues. As DNA, the CDR3 is TGTGCCAGTGACATAACAGGGGGGGGGAATCAGCCCCAGCATTTT. Translated, it gives CASDITGGGNQPQHF.

This clone was detected once. V and J are TRBV4-2 and TRBJ2-5; 8 nucleotides agree with TRBD1. CDR3 length: 14 residues. V lost 5 bases, J lost 3 bases, and 5 bases stayed unmatched. Germline V gene sequence: CDR1 LGHNA, CDR2 YNFKEQ. The CDR3 sequence: CASSEGQGEETQYF. As DNA, the CDR3 is TGTGCCAGCAGCGAAGGACAGGGTGAAGAGACCCAGTACTTC.

The V gene is TRBV25-1, the J gene TRBJ1-4; TRBD1 agrees at 7 bases. The length of the CDR3 is 17 residues. Per germline, CDR1 MGHDK and CDR2 SYGVNS. J was trimmed by 3 bases and V by 2 bases; bases with no gene match: 9. In DNA, the CDR3 is TGTGCCAGCAGTGAAAATAACAGGGGAACGGCTAATGAAAAACTGTTTTTT. Translation: CASSENNRGTANEKLFF.

The chain joins TRBV30 to TRBJ1-5, with a weak D call TRBD1 (5 bases). The germline CDR1 and CDR2 sequences are GTSNPN and SVGIG (reference sequence). Trimming removed 2 bases at V and 5 bases at J, with 19 bases between. This CDR3 is 16 amino acids long. The CDR3 sequence is CAWSPLSGTADQPQHF. CDR3 sequence (DNA): TGTGCCTGGAGTCCACTTTCCGGGACGGCAGATCAGCCCCAGCATTTT.

This chain joins TRBV6-5 and TRBJ1-2, with a weak D call TRBD1 (5 bases). This CDR3 has 13 amino acids. V lost 2 bases and J lost 8, with 12 bases in between. Germline V gives CDR1 MNHEY, CDR2 SVGAGI. The CDR3 sequence is CASSYTEKGGYTF. The CDR3 nucleotides are TGTGCCAGCAGTTACACGGAAAAGGGGGGCTACACCTTC.

The V call is TRBV20-1, the J call TRBJ1-1; D is undetermined. The V end lost 3 bases, the J end lost 7 bases, and 6 bases lay between the germline ends. The CDR3 loop spans 10 amino acids. Germline loops: CDR1 DFQATT, CDR2 SNEGSKA (reference sequence). The CDR3 is CSARGLEAFF. CDR3 bases: TGCAGTGCTAGGGGCCTTGAAGCTTTCTTT.

Comment on this clone: Other DNA sequences in the same sample also yield this CDR3. The chain is built from TRBV9 and TRBJ1-2; D gene unclear. This CDR3 is 11 amino acids long. V lost 2 bases and J lost 2, with 1 base in between. Germline V lookup: CDR1 SGDLS, CDR2 YYNGEE. The CDR3 DNA reads TGTGCCAGCAGCGTGAACTATGGCTACACCTTC. It is translated as CASSVNYGYTF.

The genes are TRBV11-2 and TRBJ2-5, with a weak D call TRBD2 (5 bases). Germline V gene sequence: CDR1 SGHAT, CDR2 FQNNGV. Trimming pared 2 bases from V and 10 bases from J, leaving 20 bases between. This CDR3 region has 15 residues. The CDR3 nucleotides are TGTGCCAGCAGCTTATTAGCCAGCGGCCGCCGGGACCAGTACTTC. It specifies CASSLLASGRRDQYF.

Only a few counts were recorded for this clone. The rearrangement links TRBV2 to TRBJ1-1; no clear D. Between the trimmed V and J ends, which lost 11 bases and 5 bases, there was a span of 15 bases. The CDR3 covers 12 residues. Germline V gives CDR1 SNHLY, CDR2 FYNNEI. In nucleotides, the CDR3 is TGTGCCGGCCAGATCTTGGGGACTGAAGCTTTCTTT. This translates into CAGQILGTEAFF.

The chain has TRBV20-1 and TRBJ1-2; D possibly corresponds to TRBD1 (6 bases). Germline V lookup: CDR1 DFQATT, CDR2 SNEGSKA (reference sequence). Between the trimmed V and J ends, which lost 3 bases and 8 bases, there was a span of 16 bases. There are 13 residues in the CDR3. CDR3 in DNA: TGCAGTGCTAGTGACGGGGGCGTTGGGGGCTACACCTTC. It is translated as CSASDGGVGGYTF.

This clone has a handful of counts. The sample holds other DNA sequences that translate to the same CDR3. CDR3 sequence reads: CASSLGENYGYTF. CDR3 DNA sequence: TGTGCCAGCAGCTTGGGCGAAAACTATGGCTACACCTTC. V and J are TRBV5-4 and TRBJ1-2; D ambiguous. Germline V CDR1 and CDR2: SGHNT, YYREEE (reference sequence). The CDR3 has 13 amino acids. V shed 0 bases and J shed 2 bases, with 5 bases lying between them.

V gene TRBV5-1 combines with J gene TRBJ1-2, with D possibly TRBD1 on 5 matching bases. Trimming shortened V by 2 bases and J by 6 bases, and 8 bases separated the two germline ends. The CDR3 sequence is 12 residues long. Germline V gives CDR1 SGHRS, CDR2 YFSETQ. CDR3 in DNA: TGCGCCAGCAGCTTTTCAGGGCATGGCTACACCTTC. This encodes CASSFSGHGYTF. Looking up the rest from reference TRBV5-1 and TRBJ1-2 gives the full variable domain: KAGVTQTPRYLIKTRGQQVTLSCSPISGHRSVSWYQQTPGQGLQFLFEYFSETQRNKGNFPGRFSGRQFSNSRSEMNVSTLELGDSALYLCASSFSGHGYTFGSGTRLTVV.

This chain uses TRBV4-2 with TRBJ2-1, with D tentatively TRBD1 (6 bases). Germline V gene sequence: CDR1 LGHNA, CDR2 YNFKEQ. V lost 7 bases and J 7 bases, leaving 20 bases between the germline ends. The CDR3 covers 15 residues. CDR3 residues: CASIKDRDNANEQFF. In DNA, the CDR3 is TGTGCCAGCATCAAAGACCGGGACAACGCGAATGAGCAGTTCTTC.

This chain connects TRBV27 to TRBJ2-2, with D perhaps matching TRBD2 (5 bases). Germline V gene sequence: CDR1 MNHEY, CDR2 SMNVEV (reference sequence). V was trimmed by 3 bases and J by 5 bases, leaving 10 bases between them. The CDR3 is made up of 14 amino acids. The CDR3 DNA follows: TGTGCCAGCAGTTTTACCGGGATGACCGGGGAGCTGTTTTTT. Translated: CASSFTGMTGELFF.

The gene calls are TRBV21-1 and TRBJ1-2. TRBV21-1 is a known pseudogene. The CDR3 has 14 residues. DNA of the CDR3: TGTGCCAGCAGCAAAGCGGAACAATCCTATGGCTACACCTTC. Translating it yields CASSKAEQSYGYTF.

This clone was found once. CDR3 sequence: CASSLPGRANVLTF. For the CDR3, the DNA is TGTGCCAGCAGCTTACCCGGGCGGGCCAACGTCCTGACTTTC. The rearrangement uses TRBV7-9 and TRBJ2-6; no definite D call. This CDR3 comprises 14 residues. V was trimmed by 2 bases and J by 5 bases, leaving 7 bases between them. Germline CDR1 SEHNR, CDR2 FQNEAQ (reference sequence).

The chain employs TRBV21-1 and TRBJ2-2. TRBV21-1 constitutes a pseudogene. The CDR3 covers 18 residues. CDR3 residues: CASGGSFYRASGTGELFF. The DNA for the CDR3 is TGTGCCAGCGGGGGTTCTTTCTACCGGGCCTCGGGCACCGGGGAGCTGTTTTTT.

The genes are TRBV27 and TRBJ1-5; 7 bases fit TRBD1. Unmatched junction bases numbered 5, after V lost 0 bases and J lost 3 bases. This CDR3 is 16 amino acids long. Germline V lookup: CDR1 MNHEY, CDR2 SMNVEV (reference sequence). The CDR3 loop is CASSLSTGPSNQPQHF. The CDR3 DNA sequence: TGTGCCAGCAGTTTATCGACAGGGCCCTCCAATCAGCCCCAGCATTTT.

The V gene is TRBV3-1 (or the pseudogene TRBV3-2), the J gene TRBJ1-2; no firm D call. The CDR3 runs to 13 residues. V was shortened by 9 bases and J by 5 bases, with 16 bases between the two germline ends. CDR1 is LGHDT, CDR2 YNNKEL, per germline (reference sequence). CDR3 nucleotides: TGTGCCAGTACGGACGGACGAAGTTATGGCTACACCTTC. This gives the protein CASTDGRSYGYTF.

J is TRBJ2-7 and V is TRBV7-8, with D maybe TRBD1 (6 bases). This CDR3 has 13 residues. V lost 3 bases, J lost 6 bases, and 12 bases lay in between. CDR1 and CDR2 from the germline V gene are SGHVS and FQNEAQ. Here the CDR3 DNA reads TGTGCCAGCAGCTTTATTCTCAGGGGCGAGCAGTACTTC. Residues: CASSFILRGEQYF.

The chain uses TRBV19 and TRBJ1-5; D ambiguous. CDR1 and CDR2 (germline): LNHDA, SQIVND (reference sequence). V was shortened by 6 bases and J by 3 bases, with 15 bases between the two germline ends. The CDR3 sequence is 15 residues long. The CDR3 coding sequence is TGTGCCAGTAGGGCCCCCGGACGGGACAATCAGCCCCAGCATTTT. Its translation: CASRAPGRDNQPQHF.

The chain combines TRBV2 with TRBJ1-3; 8 nucleotides agree with TRBD1. The CDR3 covers 14 residues. V lost 7 bases and J lost 5; bases outside the gene matches: 7. Germline-derived CDR1 and CDR2 are SNHLY and FYNNEI. DNA of the CDR3: TGTGCCAGCAATACCGGGACAGGACGAAACACCATATATTTT. Residues: CASNTGTGRNTIYF. The variable domain in full, with the rest retrieved from reference TRBV2 and TRBJ1-3, is EPEVTQTPSHQVTQMGQEVILRCVPISNHLYFYWYRQILGQKVEFLVSFYNNEISEKSEIFDDQFSVERPDGSNFTLKIRSTKLEDSAMYFCASNTGTGRNTIYFGEGSWLTVV.

The V and J genes are TRBV12-3 or TRBV12-4 and TRBJ1-1; D is unresolved. This CDR3 comprises 13 residues. Trimming stripped 0 bases from V and 9 bases from J, with 11 bases between. The CDR3 DNA follows: TGTGCCAGCAGTTTAGCGCTGGCGCTAAAAGCTTTCTTT. It encodes CASSLALALKAFF.

V gene TRBV4-3 combines with J gene TRBJ1-4; 7 bases line up with TRBD1. This CDR3 spans 16 amino acids. V trimming: 5 bases; J trimming: 0 bases; junction bases outside the gene matches: 6. CDR1 and CDR2 (germline): LGHNA, YSLEER. As DNA, the CDR3 is TGCGCCAGCAGCTTCCGACAGGGAGCAACTAATGAAAAACTGTTTTTT. Translating it yields CASSFRQGATNEKLFF.